A single sample is the source of the 26 T cell receptor beta chains below, sequenced in a study of blood T cell repertoires in COVID-19 (dated by TCRdb to between 2020 and 2021). The library was built by means of the immunoSEQ multiplex PCR assay. TCRdb provides this immuneACCESS table in a form limited to in-frame rearrangements. Some clones are lacking; in checked studies, under half of them reflect an unresolved V gene, and why the rest are absent is not known. Within this sample are about 50,000 clones, with over 75% of them counted one time only. The leading ten clones occupy roughly 7.1% of the sample. What was sequenced was peripheral blood. The receptors derive from a man between 50 and 59 years old with active COVID-19.

The J gene is TRBJ2-2, the V gene TRBV7-9; D not certain. Germline V CDR1 and CDR2: SEHNR, FQNEAQ (reference sequence). With 1 base removed from V and 7 bases from J, the gap between germline ends came to 7 bases. CDR3 length equals 13 residues. CDR3 nucleotide sequence: TGTGCCAGCAGCTTAGAAATAAACGGGGAGCTGTTTTTT. Amino acids: CASSLEINGELFF.

V and J are TRBV18 and TRBJ1-1; TRBD1 matches 8 bases. The CDR3 has 15 residues. CDR1 is KGHSH and CDR2 is LQKENI in the germline V gene. The V gene end was trimmed by 0 bases and the J gene end by 5 bases; junction bases not matched to a gene: 5. This CDR3 reads CASSPPGQESTEAFF. The CDR3 nucleotides are TGTGCCAGCTCACCACCGGGACAGGAGAGTACTGAAGCTTTCTTT.

The chain links TRBV4-3 to TRBJ1-4; D unclear. V dropped 3 bases and J dropped 8 bases, with 10 bases sitting between them. This CDR3 comprises 13 residues. The germline V gene has CDR1 LGHNA and CDR2 YSLEER. CDR3 region: CASSQRPGEKLFF. As DNA, the CDR3 is TGCGCCAGCAGCCAGCGGCCGGGGGAAAAACTGTTTTTT.

This sequence joins TRBV6-5 and TRBJ1-2; D gene ambiguous. V lost 7 bases to trimming and J lost 0 bases, with 9 bases between them. This CDR3 spans 13 amino acids. Germline CDR1 is MNHEY and CDR2 is SVGAGI. The CDR3 loop reads CASILGANYGYTF. The DNA for the CDR3 is TGTGCCAGCATCCTCGGGGCTAACTATGGCTACACCTTC.

V usage is TRBV5-1 and J usage is TRBJ2-7; 10 nucleotides match TRBD2. After removal of 0 bases from V and 0 bases from J, the junction contained 9 bases not matched to a gene. Per the germline V gene, CDR1 is SGHRS and CDR2 is YFSETQ. The CDR3 extends over 18 amino acids. CDR3 amino acids: CASSLESSGGSSSYEQYF. The CDR3 region has the DNA TGCGCCAGCAGCTTGGAGTCTAGCGGGGGCAGTAGCTCCTACGAGCAGTACTTC.

V is TRBV19 and J is TRBJ2-1, with 7 bases fitting TRBD2. The CDR3 spans 15 residues. CDR1 LNHDA and CDR2 SQIVND come from the germline V gene (reference sequence). Trimming removed 3 bases from V and 3 bases from J; junction bases left unmatched: 5. The chain's CDR3 is CASSMELAYYNEQFF. The CDR3 nucleotides read TGTGCCAGTAGTATGGAACTAGCGTACTACAATGAGCAGTTCTTC.

The rearrangement uses TRBV10-3 and TRBJ2-1; 9 nucleotides align to TRBD2. Trimming at V came to 3 bases and at J to 6 bases, leaving 9 bases not matched to a gene. CDR3 size: 16 residues. Germline V CDR1 and CDR2: ENHRY, SYGVKD. Here the CDR3 reads CAISDWEREAPNEQFF. The DNA for the CDR3 is TGTGCCATCAGTGATTGGGAGCGGGAGGCCCCCAATGAGCAGTTCTTC.

V gene TRBV7-8 combines with J gene TRBJ2-7; D possibly corresponds to TRBD1 (6 bases). Per germline, CDR1 SGHVS and CDR2 FQNEAQ. The CDR3 runs to 14 residues. Trimming removed 5 bases from V and 0 bases from J, with 11 bases in between. In DNA form, the CDR3 reads TGTGCCAGCAGCCAGAACAGGGCCTCCTACGAGCAGTACTTC. Its translation: CASSQNRASYEQYF.

V gene TRBV3-1 (or the pseudogene TRBV3-2) combines with J gene TRBJ1-6; D perhaps matches TRBD1 (6 bases). The CDR3 is 15 residues long. Per the germline V gene, CDR1 is LGHDT and CDR2 is YNNKEL (reference sequence). Trimming removed 1 base from V and 8 bases from J, with 12 bases in between. CDR3 protein: CASSQAPGVDSPLHF. DNA for the CDR3: TGTGCCAGCAGCCAAGCACCAGGGGTGGATTCACCCCTCCACTTT.

This clone showed up just a few times. CDR3 bases: TGCGCCAGCAGTCTTCAGGGGGCCTCAGGAGAGCAGTACTTC. Amino acids: CASSLQGASGEQYF. The chain recombines TRBV5-1 with TRBJ2-7; 8 bases are shared with TRBD1. V shed 5 bases, J shed 7 bases, and the junction held 11 bases outside the gene matches. Germline V gene lookup returns CDR1 SGHRS and CDR2 YFSETQ. This CDR3 spans 14 amino acids. Looking up the rest from reference TRBV5-1 and TRBJ2-7 gives the full variable domain: KAGVTQTPRYLIKTRGQQVTLSCSPISGHRSVSWYQQTPGQGLQFLFEYFSETQRNKGNFPGRFSGRQFSNSRSEMNVSTLELGDSALYLCASSLQGASGEQYFGPGTRLTVT.

The chain uses TRBV5-4 and TRBJ1-4, with D possibly being TRBD1 (5 bases). V was pared by 0 bases and J by 6 bases, with 9 bases between. Per the germline V gene, CDR1 is SGHNT and CDR2 is YYREEE (reference sequence). The CDR3 covers 14 residues. CDR3 nucleotide sequence: TGTGCCAGCAGCTTGGAGGCAGGGCATGAAAAACTGTTTTTT. Amino acids: CASSLEAGHEKLFF. Based on the CDR3 plus reference TRBV5-4 and TRBJ1-4, the full variable domain is ETGVTQSPTHLIKTRGQQVTLRCSSQSGHNTVSWYQQALGQGPQFIFQYYREEENGRGNFPPRFSGLQFPNYSSELNVNALELDDSALYLCASSLEAGHEKLFFGSGTQLSVL.

The V gene is TRBV4-2, the J gene TRBJ2-2; D perhaps matches TRBD2 (7 bases). Germline assignment: CDR1 LGHNA and CDR2 YNFKEQ. The germline V and J ends were trimmed by 3 bases and 6 bases, with 20 bases remaining between them. The CDR3 sequence is 17 residues long. CDR3 protein: CASSQASGGPPPGELFF. DNA for the CDR3: TGTGCCAGCAGCCAGGCATCGGGGGGCCCCCCGCCCGGGGAGCTGTTTTTT.

This clone has just one count. The chain recombines TRBV9 with TRBJ2-1; 8 bases align to TRBD2. Germline-derived CDR1 and CDR2 are SGDLS and YYNGEE. The ends lost 1 base at V and 3 bases at J; junction bases unmatched: 3. This CDR3 has 15 residues. The CDR3 nucleotides are TGTGCCAGCAGCGTAAGCGGGGGTAACTACAATGAGCAGTTCTTC. Translation gives CASSVSGGNYNEQFF.

The rearrangement links TRBV5-6 to TRBJ2-1, with D possibly TRBD2 on 6 matching bases. V gave up 3 bases and J gave up 0 bases, with 13 bases separating them. This CDR3 region has 16 residues. Germline V gives CDR1 SGHDT, CDR2 YYEEEE. The CDR3: CASSWGVRSSYNEQFF. Here the CDR3 DNA reads TGTGCCAGCAGCTGGGGGGTCCGGAGCTCCTACAATGAGCAGTTCTTC.

The chain couples TRBV6-4 to TRBJ1-2; 9 nucleotides line up with TRBD1. From germline, CDR1 is MRHNA and CDR2 SNTAGT. V lost 0 bases and J lost 7; bases outside the gene matches: 0. This CDR3 is 13 amino acids long. The CDR3 loop reads CASSDSTGGGYTF. The CDR3 region has the DNA TGTGCCAGCAGTGACTCGACAGGGGGTGGCTACACCTTC.

The genes are TRBV5-5 and TRBJ1-6, with 10 bases matching TRBD1. This CDR3 is 15 amino acids long. Germline-derived CDR1 and CDR2 are SGHKS and YYEKEE (reference sequence). Germline trimming cut 0 bases from V and 9 bases from J; bases unmatched to any gene: 3. CDR3 loop: CASSLGDRGSSPLHF. CDR3 nucleotide sequence: TGTGCCAGCAGCTTGGGGGACAGGGGTAGTTCACCCCTCCACTTT.

The chain employs TRBV6-4 and TRBJ2-1; D unclear. Between the trimmed V and J ends, which lost 9 bases and 3 bases, there was a span of 6 bases. The germline V gene has CDR1 MRHNA and CDR2 SNTAGT. This CDR3 contains 11 residues. The CDR3 DNA sequence: TGTGCCAGGGAGAGCTACAATGAGCAGTTCTTC. This translates into CARESYNEQFF.

The chain uses TRBV29-1 and TRBJ2-1, with D possibly matching TRBD1 (5 bases). The V end was cut by 3 bases, the J end by 7 bases, with 10 bases between. The CDR3 extends over 12 amino acids. Germline V CDR1 and CDR2: SQVTM, ANQGSEA. The DNA of the CDR3 is TGCAGCGTTGAGGGGCTAGGGAATGAGCAGTTCTTC. This sequence encodes CSVEGLGNEQFF.

The chain recombines TRBV18 with TRBJ1-6, with TRBD1 identical over 7 bases. The CDR3 spans 16 residues. In germline, CDR1 is KGHSH, CDR2 LQKENI. The J segment lost 2 bases and the V segment lost 2 bases, leaving 3 bases of the junction unmatched. The CDR3 here is CASSPETGAYNSPLHF. CDR3 in DNA: TGTGCCAGCTCACCAGAAACAGGGGCCTATAATTCACCCCTCCACTTT.

J is TRBJ1-1 and V is TRBV29-1; TRBD1 agrees at 7 bases. CDR1 is SQVTM, CDR2 ANQGSEA, per germline. CDR3 length: 13 residues. V was pared by 4 bases and J by 5 bases, with 7 bases of the junction left unmatched. CDR3 bases: TGCAGCGTTGGACAGACAGGGAGGACTGAAGCTTTCTTT. Translating it yields CSVGQTGRTEAFF.

V gene TRBV7-9 combines with J gene TRBJ2-2; 8 nucleotides match TRBD2. Germline CDR1 is SEHNR and CDR2 is FQNEAQ (reference sequence). The ends lost 6 bases at V and 4 bases at J; junction bases unmatched: 7. The CDR3 has 15 amino acids. DNA for the CDR3: TGTGCCAGCAGTCTAGGACTAGCAGGCACCGGGGAGCTGTTTTTT. Translation: CASSLGLAGTGELFF.

The rearrangement links TRBV4-1 to TRBJ1-2; 10 nucleotides line up with TRBD1. Germline-derived CDR1 and CDR2 are MGHRA and YSYEKL. The CDR3 totals 13 residues. CDR3 loop: CATNSGTGVGYTF. CDR3 in DNA: TGCGCAACTAACTCCGGGACAGGGGTCGGCTACACCTTC.

The chain has TRBV7-4 and TRBJ2-3; no clear D gene. The CDR3 length is 11 residues. The germline V gene encodes CDR1 SGHVT and CDR2 SQSDAQ. V lost 2 bases, J lost 7 bases, and 4 bases lay in between. The CDR3 nucleotides read TGTGCCAGCAGCTTATTTAATACGCAGTATTTT. Translation: CASSLFNTQYF. Filled out from reference TRBV7-4 and TRBJ2-3, the complete variable domain reads GAGVSQSPRYKVAKRGRDVALRCDSISGHVTLYWYRQTLGQGSEVLTYSQSDAQRDKSGRPSGRFSAERPERSVSTLKIQRTEQGDSAVYLCASSLFNTQYFGPGTRLTVL.

The chain has TRBV7-9 and TRBJ2-2; 11 positions agree with TRBD2. The germline V gene encodes CDR1 SEHNR and CDR2 FQNEAQ (reference sequence). The J segment lost 4 bases and the V segment lost 2 bases, leaving 3 bases of the junction unmatched. The CDR3 consists of 16 residues. The CDR3 loop is CASSLPSGGLTGELFF. For the CDR3, the DNA is TGTGCCAGCAGCTTACCTAGCGGGGGGCTCACCGGGGAGCTGTTTTTT.

The rearrangement links TRBV2 to TRBJ1-1; TRBD1 aligns across 7 bases. Germline-derived CDR1 and CDR2 are SNHLY and FYNNEI. V trimming: 3 bases; J trimming: 0 bases; junction bases outside the gene matches: 7. This CDR3 is built from 16 residues. CDR3 bases: TGTGCCAGCAGTGATGAGACAGGGAACCTGAACACTGAAGCTTTCTTT. Translation: CASSDETGNLNTEAFF.

The chain is built from TRBV19 and TRBJ1-1; D not resolved. The V gene lost 5 bases and the J gene lost 0 bases, with 10 bases spanning the gap. The CDR3 is made up of 14 amino acids. Germline CDR1 reads LNHDA; CDR2 reads SQIVND (reference sequence). The CDR3 reads CASSPATVNTEAFF. CDR3 coding DNA: TGTGCCAGTAGTCCTGCTACAGTGAACACTGAAGCTTTCTTT.